One sample yielded the 27 T cell receptor beta chains listed below, sequenced in a study of blood T cell repertoires in COVID-19. The data were produced by immunoSEQ multiplex PCR, yet TCRdb's version contains in-frame clones alone and is incomplete. Of 130,000 or so clones in the sample, about 91% were seen once. Material: peripheral blood. Source of these receptors: a woman in her fifties or sixties with acute or convalescent COVID-19.

The J gene is TRBJ2-2, the V gene TRBV19; weak D call: TRBD2 (5 bases). Germline lookup yields CDR1 LNHDA and CDR2 SQIVND (reference sequence). The length of the CDR3 is 16 residues. The germline V and J ends were trimmed by 5 bases and 0 bases, with 13 bases remaining between them. The CDR3 spells CASSGSAGANTGELFF. CDR3 in DNA: TGTGCCAGTAGTGGGAGTGCTGGGGCGAACACCGGGGAGCTGTTTTTT. Using reference TRBV19 and TRBJ2-2 for the parts outside the CDR3, the full variable domain is DGGITQSPKYLFRKEGQNVTLSCEQNLNHDAMYWYRQDPGQGLRLIYYSQIVNDFQKGDIAEGYSVSREKKESFPLTVTSAQKNPTAFYLCASSGSAGANTGELFFGEGSRLTVL.

The J gene is TRBJ1-3, the V gene TRBV27, with D maybe TRBD1 (6 bases). The germline V gene has CDR1 MNHEY and CDR2 SMNVEV (reference sequence). This CDR3 is built from 18 residues. The germline V and J ends were trimmed by 5 bases and 0 bases, with 20 bases remaining between them. The CDR3 DNA reads TGTGCCAGCAGTCTTTTTCCCCCAGGGGTCTCCTCTGGAAACACCATATATTTT. This codes for CASSLFPPGVSSGNTIYF.

The chain carries TRBV20-1 and TRBJ1-5; 9 bases fit TRBD1. CDR1 is DFQATT, CDR2 SNEGSKA, per germline (reference sequence). This CDR3 has 15 amino acids. J was trimmed by 2 bases and V by 3 bases; bases with no gene match: 5. The CDR3, as DNA: TGCAGTGCTAGTCCTCGGACAGGGGGCAATCAGCCCCAGCATTTT. Translation gives CSASPRTGGNQPQHF.

This clone was picked up one time. The chain combines TRBV7-2 with TRBJ2-1; D is possibly TRBD1 (6 bases). This CDR3 has 15 amino acids. V lost 2 bases to trimming and J lost 6 bases, with 14 bases between them. Germline-derived CDR1 and CDR2 are SGHTA and FQGNSA. For the CDR3, the DNA is TGTGCCAGCAGCTTAAGTAGGGGGATATCCAATGAGCAGTTCTTC. Amino acids: CASSLSRGISNEQFF.

The chain recombines TRBV2 with TRBJ1-2; D call uncertain. V was pared by 3 bases and J by 12 bases, with 5 bases between. This CDR3 region has 9 residues. Germline-derived CDR1 and CDR2 are SNHLY and FYNNEI. The CDR3, as DNA: TGTGCCAGCAGTGACGTCGACACCTTC. Translating gives CASSDVDTF.

The chain is built from TRBV21-1 and TRBJ2-7; the table's TRBD1 call for D was not verified on the DNA. TRBV21-1 is deemed a pseudogene. The CDR3 has 16 amino acids. CDR3 loop: CASSRKREQGKYEQYF. The CDR3 coding sequence is TGTGCCAGCAGCAGAAAGAGGGAACAGGGGAAGTACGAGCAGTACTTC.

The chain couples TRBV6-5 to TRBJ2-1, with a weak D call TRBD1 (6 bases). This CDR3 has 15 amino acids. Germline-derived CDR1 and CDR2 are MNHEY and SVGAGI. Deletions cut 5 bases from V and 6 bases from J, with 17 bases between. The CDR3 here is CASSRSGERGNEQFF. The CDR3 DNA follows: TGTGCCAGCAGTCGCTCAGGGGAAAGGGGCAATGAGCAGTTCTTC.

The V and J genes are TRBV6-1 and TRBJ2-7; D is perhaps TRBD2 (6 bases). The CDR3 totals 13 residues. Trimming stripped 2 bases from V and 6 bases from J, with 11 bases between. The germline V gene has CDR1 MNHNS and CDR2 SASEGT. The DNA for the CDR3 is TGTGCCAGCAGTGAACTCAGGGAGGTCGAGCAGTACTTC. It codes for CASSELREVEQYF.

V gene TRBV9 combines with J gene TRBJ1-4; D may be TRBD1 (6 bases). Germline V lookup: CDR1 SGDLS, CDR2 YYNGEE. Trimming took 4 bases from V and 8 from J, leaving 18 bases between them. The CDR3 contains 15 residues. The CDR3 DNA sequence: TGTGCCAGCAGCAAGGGAGGGGGGTTTGGCGAAAAACTGTTTTTT. Translating it yields CASSKGGGFGEKLFF.

This clone appeared once. The chain joins TRBV6-5 to TRBJ1-1, with D possibly being TRBD1 (5 bases). Trimming cost V 1 base and J 1 base, with 13 bases left between them. Germline V gene data show CDR1 as MNHEY and CDR2 as SVGAGI. The CDR3 runs 16 residues. CDR3 residues: CASSYYRLTGNTEAFF. The CDR3 DNA is TGTGCCAGCAGTTACTACCGCCTCACAGGGAACACTGAAGCTTTCTTT.

The chain couples TRBV4-1 to TRBJ2-4; 10 bases line up with TRBD1. CDR1 MGHRA and CDR2 YSYEKL come from the germline V gene. The CDR3 has 14 residues. The V gene end was trimmed by 1 base and the J gene end by 11 bases; junction bases not matched to a gene: 5. The CDR3 here is CASSQVLTGGLQYF. The CDR3 nucleotides are TGCGCCAGCAGCCAAGTCTTGACAGGGGGCCTTCAGTACTTC.

The rearrangement links TRBV6-5 to TRBJ1-1; D is undetermined. CDR1 is MNHEY, CDR2 SVGAGI, per germline. The CDR3 spans 12 residues. V shed 5 bases and J shed 11 bases, with 15 bases lying between them. The CDR3 sequence: CASSRAGGRAFF. CDR3 DNA: TGTGCCAGCAGTCGGGCTGGAGGGCGGGCTTTCTTT.

V and J are TRBV7-2 and TRBJ1-1; D unresolved. The CDR3 spans 15 residues. Trimming removed 2 bases from V and 0 bases from J, with 10 bases in between. Germline CDR1 is SGHTA and CDR2 is FQGNSA. Here the CDR3 reads CASSLSGSMNTEAFF. CDR3 in DNA: TGTGCCAGCAGCTTATCGGGTTCCATGAACACTGAAGCTTTCTTT.

The gene calls are TRBV6-2 or TRBV6-3 and TRBJ2-7; weak D call: TRBD2 (6 bases). V was cut by 5 bases and J by 2 bases, with 13 bases left in between. CDR3 length: 14 amino acids. The germline V gene encodes CDR1 MNHEY and CDR2 SVGEGT. DNA of the CDR3: TGTGCCAGCAGTCGGATCGGGGGAGCCTACGAGCAGTACTTC. It specifies CASSRIGGAYEQYF.

This chain links TRBV7-3 with TRBJ2-5; D perhaps matches TRBD2 (7 bases). Per germline, CDR1 SGHTA and CDR2 FQGTGA. The CDR3 contains 14 residues. V lost 5 bases, J lost 2 bases, and 12 bases lay in between. CDR3 region: CASSAGAHQETQYF. DNA of the CDR3: TGTGCCAGCAGCGCGGGGGCGCATCAAGAGACCCAGTACTTC.

The chain combines TRBV5-4 with TRBJ1-1, with D possibly matching TRBD1 (5 bases). The V gene lost 0 bases and the J gene lost 6 bases, with 9 bases spanning the gap. Germline V lookup: CDR1 SGHNT, CDR2 YYREEE (reference sequence). CDR3 length: 13 amino acids. The CDR3 is CASSLGGEAEAFF. The CDR3 bases are TGTGCCAGCAGCTTGGGGGGCGAGGCTGAAGCTTTCTTT. The full variable domain, its missing parts supplied by reference TRBV5-4 and TRBJ1-1, is ETGVTQSPTHLIKTRGQQVTLRCSSQSGHNTVSWYQQALGQGPQFIFQYYREEENGRGNFPPRFSGLQFPNYSSELNVNALELDDSALYLCASSLGGEAEAFFGQGTRLTVV.

V gene TRBV25-1 combines with J gene TRBJ2-5; the match to TRBD1 covers 8 bases. Germline trimming cut 5 bases from V and 5 bases from J; bases unmatched to any gene: 10. CDR3 length: 15 amino acids. The germline gives CDR1 MGHDK, CDR2 SYGVNS. CDR3 bases: TGTGCCAGCAGTTACCGGACAGGGATTGGGGAGACCCAGTACTTC. Its protein is CASSYRTGIGETQYF. The whole variable domain, remainder taken from reference TRBV25-1 and TRBJ2-5, is EADIYQTPRYLVIGTGKKITLECSQTMGHDKMYWYQQDPGMELHLIHYSYGVNSTEKGDLSSESTVSRIRTEHFPLTLESARPSHTSQYLCASSYRTGIGETQYFGPGTRLLVL.

V usage is TRBV3-1 (or the pseudogene TRBV3-2) and J usage is TRBJ1-2; 8 bases align to TRBD1. The germline V gene encodes CDR1 LGHDT and CDR2 YNNKEL (reference sequence). CDR3 length: 14 residues. J lost 2 bases, V lost 2 bases, and 1 base had no gene match. The CDR3 bases are TGTGCCAGCAGCCAACGGGACAGGAACTATGGCTACACCTTC. Translated: CASSQRDRNYGYTF.

The rearrangement joins TRBV6-4 to TRBJ2-7, with a possible D match to TRBD1 (5 bases). Trimming took off 3 bases at V and 0 bases at J, with 9 bases between the two ends. The germline gives CDR1 MRHNA, CDR2 SNTAGT. The CDR3 is made up of 14 amino acids. CDR3 protein: CASSEETDSYEQYF. The CDR3 nucleotides read TGTGCCAGCAGTGAGGAGACAGACTCCTACGAGCAGTACTTC.

This rearrangement joins TRBV7-8 to TRBJ2-7; 14 bases match TRBD2. With 3 bases clipped from V and 5 bases from J, the junction kept 9 bases outside the gene matches. This CDR3 is 17 amino acids long. The V gene's germline CDR1 is SGHVS and CDR2 FQNEAQ. This CDR3 reads CASSFLAGLAGGNEQYF. As DNA, the CDR3 is TGTGCCAGCAGCTTCTTAGCCGGACTAGCGGGGGGCAACGAGCAGTACTTC.

A few counts support this clone. The V call is TRBV3-1 (or the pseudogene TRBV3-2), the J call TRBJ1-6; 7 nucleotides align to TRBD1. Germline CDR1 LGHDT, CDR2 YNNKEL (reference sequence). The junction had 4 bases not matched to a gene; V was cut back by 1 base and J by 7 bases. CDR3 length: 15 amino acids. CDR3 sequence (DNA): TGTGCCAGCAGCCAAGGATCGGGACAGAATTCACCCCTCCACTTT. Encoded protein: CASSQGSGQNSPLHF.

The rearrangement joins TRBV18 to TRBJ1-4; 10 nucleotides align to TRBD1. The CDR3 runs 16 residues. The ends lost 2 bases at V and 8 bases at J; junction bases unmatched: 8. CDR1 is KGHSH and CDR2 is LQKENI in the germline V gene. The CDR3 region has the DNA TGTGCCAGCTCACCAGCCTCCGGGACAGGGGACGAAAAACTGTTTTTT. Translated: CASSPASGTGDEKLFF.

The chain has TRBV5-4 and TRBJ1-1, with D perhaps matching TRBD1 (5 bases). The CDR3 is 13 amino acids. CDR1 is SGHNT, CDR2 YYREEE, per germline (reference sequence). Trimming pared 0 bases from V and 8 bases from J, leaving 11 bases between. The CDR3 region is CASSLVAGQEAFF. DNA for the CDR3: TGTGCCAGCAGCTTGGTGGCAGGGCAGGAAGCTTTCTTT. Drawing the rest from reference TRBV5-4 and TRBJ1-1, the complete variable domain is ETGVTQSPTHLIKTRGQQVTLRCSSQSGHNTVSWYQQALGQGPQFIFQYYREEENGRGNFPPRFSGLQFPNYSSELNVNALELDDSALYLCASSLVAGQEAFFGQGTRLTVV.

The chain uses TRBV29-1 and TRBJ1-1; no clear D gene. V was trimmed by 7 bases and J by 8 bases, leaving 14 bases between them. This CDR3 has 11 residues. Germline assignment: CDR1 SQVTM and CDR2 ANQGSEA. The CDR3 sequence: CSATAQVEAFF. The CDR3 DNA sequence: TGCAGCGCTACCGCGCAGGTGGAAGCTTTCTTT.

The V and J genes are TRBV7-3 and TRBJ1-1, with 7 bases that match TRBD1. The CDR3 consists of 15 residues. J was trimmed by 1 base and V by 4 bases; bases with no gene match: 6. In germline, CDR1 is SGHTA, CDR2 FQGTGA. The CDR3 region is CASSSAGQPNTEAFF. DNA of the CDR3: TGTGCCAGCAGCTCCGCGGGACAGCCGAACACTGAAGCTTTCTTT.

This chain joins TRBV27 and TRBJ2-1; 12 bases are a match to TRBD2. Germline V gives CDR1 MNHEY, CDR2 SMNVEV (reference sequence). V was pared by 1 base and J by 0 bases, with 4 bases of the junction left unmatched. The CDR3 loop spans 18 amino acids. DNA of the CDR3: TGTGCCAGCAGTTTATTGCTAGCGGGGGGGTTCTCCTACAATGAGCAGTTCTTC. This sequence encodes CASSLLLAGGFSYNEQFF.

J is TRBJ1-2 and V is TRBV27, with a weak D call TRBD1 (5 bases). V lost 0 bases and J lost 4, with 9 bases in between. Germline V gene lookup returns CDR1 MNHEY and CDR2 SMNVEV (reference sequence). This CDR3 comprises 14 residues. The CDR3: CASSLSWGGYGYTF. Written as DNA, the CDR3 is TGTGCCAGCAGTTTATCGTGGGGGGGCTATGGCTACACCTTC.